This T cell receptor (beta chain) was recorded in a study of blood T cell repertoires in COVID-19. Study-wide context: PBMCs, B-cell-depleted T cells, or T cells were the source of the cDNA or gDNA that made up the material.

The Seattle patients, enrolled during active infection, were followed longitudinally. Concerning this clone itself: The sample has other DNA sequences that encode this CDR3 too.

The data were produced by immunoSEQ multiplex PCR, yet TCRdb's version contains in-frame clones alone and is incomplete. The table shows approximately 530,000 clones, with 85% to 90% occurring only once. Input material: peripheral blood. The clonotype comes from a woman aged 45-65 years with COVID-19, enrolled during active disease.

CDR3 amino acids: CAISLSGGDYEQYF. DNA of the CDR3: TGTGCCATCAGCCTTAGCGGGGGTGACTACGAGCAGTACTTC. The rearrangement uses TRBV10-3 and TRBJ2-7, with TRBD2 matching 9 bases. With V trimmed by 6 bases and J by 3 bases, 6 bases remained unmatched. The CDR3 is 14 amino acids. Germline V lookup: CDR1 ENHRY, CDR2 SYGVKD.